These 20 T cell receptor beta chains were all obtained from the same sample, sequenced in a study of T cells in Graves' hyperthyroidism and ophthalmopathy. Amplified TCR beta CDR3 regions came from RNA transcripts. First-round RT-PCR targeting the TCR CDR3 was performed with the HTBI primer set. MiXCR, run by TCRdb on the multiplex PCR reads, gives a single entry per CDR3 protein. This table holds under 450,000 distinct CDR3 sequences, 15% to 17% found once. The sequencing input was blood. Receptors originate from a woman between 18 and 29 years old with Graves' hyperthyroidism.

This clonotype was detected many times. The J gene is TRBJ2-5, the V gene TRBV3-1; D not resolved. This CDR3 is 13 amino acids long. Germline CDR1 reads LGHDT; CDR2 reads YNNKEL (reference sequence). The V gene lost 3 bases and the J gene lost 0 bases, with 5 bases spanning the gap. The CDR3 DNA reads as TGTGCCAGCAGCCACGTTGACCAAGAGACCCAGTACTTC. This sequence encodes CASSHVDQETQYF.

This clonotype came up a few times. The chain is built from TRBV28 and TRBJ2-3; no reliable D call. This CDR3 has 13 amino acids. Germline V gene data show CDR1 as MDHEN and CDR2 as SYDVKM. Trimming stripped 7 bases from V and 2 bases from J, with 10 bases between. This CDR3 reads CASTTTNTDTQYF. CDR3 in DNA: TGTGCCAGCACCACGACGAACACAGATACGCAGTATTTT.

In this sample, this clonotype turned up many times. V usage is TRBV6-1 and J usage is TRBJ2-7; D could derive from TRBD1 or TRBD2 (5 bases each). Germline V CDR1 and CDR2: MNHNS, SASEGT. CDR3 length: 12 residues. V was clipped by 11 bases and J by 5 bases, with 16 bases between them. CDR3 sequence reads: CAGTGPRDEQYF. Written as DNA, the CDR3 is TGTGCCGGGACCGGACCTCGGGACGAGCAGTACTTC.

This chain connects TRBV20-1 to TRBJ1-5; the D is unclear. This CDR3 region has 13 residues. The germline V gene encodes CDR1 DFQATT and CDR2 SNEGSKA (reference sequence). Deletions cut 3 bases from V and 5 bases from J, with 11 bases between. As DNA, the CDR3 is TGCAGTGCTAGGATTGACCTGGATCAGCCCCAGCATTTT. This codes for CSARIDLDQPQHF.

This clonotype was observed at least ten times. The gene calls are TRBV12-3 or TRBV12-4 and TRBJ2-3; 11 bases map to TRBD2. V dropped 5 bases and J dropped 0; count of bases not matched to a gene: 4. The CDR3 runs to 16 residues. The CDR3 nucleotides are TGTGCCAGCAGTCACACTAGCGGGGGTAGCACAGATACGCAGTATTTT. This gives the protein CASSHTSGGSTDTQYF.

This clonotype was counted at least ten times. This chain connects TRBV5-1 to TRBJ2-7, with D tentatively TRBD2 (6 bases). The length of the CDR3 is 14 residues. Trimming shortened V by 3 bases and J by 0 bases, and 10 bases separated the two germline ends. The germline V gene encodes CDR1 SGHRS and CDR2 YFSETQ. The CDR3 loop is CASSWVADSYEQYF. The CDR3 region has the DNA TGCGCCAGCAGCTGGGTAGCGGACTCCTACGAGCAGTACTTC.

This clonotype was picked up a small number of times. The chain recombines TRBV19 with TRBJ1-5; no firm D call. Trimming stripped 5 bases from V and 2 bases from J, with 10 bases between. The germline CDR1 and CDR2 sequences are LNHDA and SQIVND (reference sequence). This CDR3 region has 14 residues. The chain's CDR3 is CASSFTGGNQPQHF. CDR3 DNA sequence: TGTGCCAGTAGTTTCACCGGCGGCAATCAGCCCCAGCATTTT.

The sample holds a few counts of this clonotype. The J gene is TRBJ2-3, the V gene TRBV20-1, with 13 bases matching TRBD2. After removal of 4 bases from V and 8 bases from J, the junction contained 3 bases not matched to a gene. The CDR3 is 13 residues long. Germline V gives CDR1 DFQATT, CDR2 SNEGSKA (reference sequence). CDR3 nucleotide sequence: TGCAGTGCTAAACTAGCGGGGGGGCCTACGCAGTATTTT. It encodes CSAKLAGGPTQYF.

This clonotype came up a few times. The rearrangement links TRBV5-6 to TRBJ1-2; tentatively, D is TRBD1 (5 bases). Germline V gene lookup returns CDR1 SGHDT and CDR2 YYEEEE. V dropped 5 bases and J dropped 3 bases, with 8 bases sitting between them. This CDR3 region has 12 residues. CDR3 in amino acids: CASRQEDYGYTF. The CDR3 nucleotides read TGTGCCAGCAGACAGGAAGACTATGGCTACACCTTC.

This clonotype was observed many times. The chain is built from TRBV5-5 and TRBJ1-5; D not resolved. The V end was cut by 4 bases, the J end by 0 bases, with 11 bases between. Germline-derived CDR1 and CDR2 are SGHKS and YYEKEE (reference sequence). The CDR3 is 15 amino acids. In DNA, the CDR3 is TGTGCCAGCAGCCCCGGACTGCATAGCAATCAGCCCCAGCATTTT. Its protein is CASSPGLHSNQPQHF. The entire variable domain, with the rest obtained from reference TRBV5-5 and TRBJ1-5, is as follows: DAGVTQSPTHLIKTRGQQVTLRCSPISGHKSVSWYQQVLGQGPQFIFQYYEKEERGRGNFPDRFSARQFPNYSSELNVNALLLGDSALYLCASSPGLHSNQPQHFGDGTRLSIL.

This clonotype was observed at least ten times. V gene TRBV3-1 combines with J gene TRBJ1-2, with 9 bases matching TRBD1. After removal of 4 bases from V and 5 bases from J, the junction contained 8 bases not matched to a gene. The CDR3 is 15 residues long. Germline V lookup: CDR1 LGHDT, CDR2 YNNKEL (reference sequence). CDR3 sequence (DNA): TGTGCCAGCAGCCTCCATCAGGACAGGGGATATGGCTACACCTTC. It translates to CASSLHQDRGYGYTF.

The sample holds a few counts of this clonotype. Here the CDR3 reads CASSFLAESTDTQYF. The CDR3 nucleotides read TGCGCCAGCAGCTTCCTTGCGGAGAGCACAGATACGCAGTATTTT. This chain links TRBV5-1 with TRBJ2-3; the D is unclear. V lost 2 bases and J lost 0, with 10 bases in between. Germline V gene sequence: CDR1 SGHRS, CDR2 YFSETQ. The CDR3 length is 15 residues.

The rearrangement links TRBV3-1 to TRBJ2-2, with 9 bases fitting TRBD1. Looked up from germline, CDR1 is LGHDT and CDR2 is YNNKEL (reference sequence). Losses at the gene ends were 6 bases for V and 6 bases for J; bases not matched to a gene: 5. This CDR3 has 14 residues. The CDR3 here is CASSLGQGSGELFF. The CDR3 DNA reads as TGTGCCAGCAGTCTCGGACAGGGGTCCGGGGAGCTGTTTTTT.

This clonotype has ten or more counts. This chain connects TRBV20-1 to TRBJ2-2; no clear D gene. The V gene lost 4 bases and the J gene lost 4 bases, with 16 bases spanning the gap. CDR3 length: 15 amino acids. Germline lookup yields CDR1 DFQATT and CDR2 SNEGSKA (reference sequence). CDR3: CSATLSAFGTGELFF. For the CDR3, the DNA is TGCAGTGCTACCCTATCAGCATTCGGCACCGGGGAGCTGTTTTTT.

With regard to this clonotype: A single base separates this from a much larger clone, so it may be a read error. V usage is TRBV12-5 and J usage is TRBJ2-5; TRBD2 agrees at 7 bases. In germline, CDR1 is LGHNT, CDR2 FRNRAP. The CDR3 has 14 residues. CDR3 nucleotides: TGTGCTAGTGGTTCCGGACTAGAGGTGGAGACCCAGCACTTC. Its protein product is CASGSGLEVETQHF. Based on the CDR3 plus reference TRBV12-5 and TRBJ2-5, the full variable domain is DARVTQTPRHKVTEMGQEVTMRCQPILGHNTVFWYRQTMMQGLELLAYFRNRAPLDDSGMPKDRFSAEMPDATLATLKIQPSEPRDSAVYFCASGSGLEVETQHFGPGTRLLVL.

This clonotype was detected a few times. The rearrangement uses TRBV2 and TRBJ2-1, with TRBD1 matching 7 bases. This CDR3 has 15 residues. Germline V lookup: CDR1 SNHLY, CDR2 FYNNEI. J was trimmed by 4 bases and V by 7 bases; bases with no gene match: 10. CDR3: CASIEDRAPYNEQFF. The CDR3 DNA sequence: TGTGCCAGCATCGAAGACAGGGCACCTTACAATGAGCAGTTCTTC.

Turning to this clonotype: This could be a read error, since a much larger clone is one nucleotide away. The chain couples TRBV12-3 or TRBV12-4 to TRBJ1-2, with a tentative D call TRBD1 (6 bases). Trimming stripped 3 bases from V and 8 bases from J, with 13 bases between. The CDR3 has 13 amino acids. DNA for the CDR3: TGTGCCAGCAGTTTCTCGGGGGGCGAGGGCTACACCTTC. As protein: CASSFSGGEGYTF.

On this clonotype: A much larger clone lies one base from this, so it may be a read error. The chain employs TRBV20-1 and TRBJ2-3; perhaps TRBD2 as D (6 bases). CDR1 and CDR2 from the germline V gene are DFQATT and SNEGSKA (reference sequence). The CDR3 contains 12 residues. The CDR3, as DNA: TGCAGTGCTAGAGCGGGAGCAGATACGCGGTATTTT. It encodes CSARAGADTRYF.

This clonotype was detected only a few times. The V gene is TRBV9, the J gene TRBJ2-2; TRBD2 might be the D (5 bases). This CDR3 region has 16 residues. V lost 1 base to trimming and J lost 3 bases, with 13 bases between them. Germline assignment: CDR1 SGDLS and CDR2 YYNGEE. Here the CDR3 DNA reads TGTGCCAGCAGCGTAAGGCTCGGAGCGGACACCGGGGAGCTGTTTTTT. Amino acid sequence: CASSVRLGADTGELFF.

This clonotype has ten or more counts. The DNA for the CDR3 is TGTGCCACCAGCAGAAAGTTGGACAGGGGAAATCAGCCCCAGCATTTT. This sequence encodes CATSRKLDRGNQPQHF. The chain has TRBV15 and TRBJ1-5; 9 nucleotides align to TRBD1. Germline CDR1 and CDR2: LNHNV and YYDKDF (reference sequence). The CDR3 covers 16 residues. V lost 2 bases and J lost 4; bases outside the gene matches: 6.